This T cell receptor (beta chain) was recorded in a study of cytomegalovirus exposure and HLA in healthy donors. Study-wide points: In most subjects, TCR beta sequences reportedly gave accurate predictions of HLA-A and HLA-B alleles. Donors were assumed by presence/absence analyses to have roughly uniform sequencing depth. A later analysis reportedly found that, within productive TCRs, an Asian-associated ancestry cluster had fewer N-insertions than the mean observed across the roughly 700 donors. Immune exposure information available was restricted to CMV serostatus.

It was with 60 Vbeta and 13 Jbeta primers that the PCR ran. Some clones are missing from TCRdb's copy, which holds only in-frame ones; the method was immunoSEQ multiplex PCR. The data hold more than 110,000 clones, with 75% to 90% observed a single time. Germline V CDR1 and CDR2: SGHDT, YYEEEE. This CDR3 region has 15 residues. Trimming pared 4 bases from V and 1 base from J, leaving 14 bases between. A note on this clone: Antigen unknown.

This sequence was found in a female donor in good health and CMV-seronegative. The material sequenced was PBMCs. This rearrangement joins TRBV5-6 to TRBJ1-1, with D possibly TRBD1 on 5 matching bases. The CDR3 DNA is TGTGCCAGCAGCCTGGTTGACAGCTCGAACACTGAAGCTTTCTTT. Encoded protein: CASSLVDSSNTEAFF. Together with reference TRBV5-6 and TRBJ1-1, the CDR3 gives the full variable domain: DAGVTQSPTHLIKTRGQQVTLRCSPKSGHDTVSWYQQALGQGPQFIFQYYEEEERQRGNFPDRFSGHQFPNYSSELNVNALLLGDSALYLCASSLVDSSNTEAFFGQGTRLTVV.